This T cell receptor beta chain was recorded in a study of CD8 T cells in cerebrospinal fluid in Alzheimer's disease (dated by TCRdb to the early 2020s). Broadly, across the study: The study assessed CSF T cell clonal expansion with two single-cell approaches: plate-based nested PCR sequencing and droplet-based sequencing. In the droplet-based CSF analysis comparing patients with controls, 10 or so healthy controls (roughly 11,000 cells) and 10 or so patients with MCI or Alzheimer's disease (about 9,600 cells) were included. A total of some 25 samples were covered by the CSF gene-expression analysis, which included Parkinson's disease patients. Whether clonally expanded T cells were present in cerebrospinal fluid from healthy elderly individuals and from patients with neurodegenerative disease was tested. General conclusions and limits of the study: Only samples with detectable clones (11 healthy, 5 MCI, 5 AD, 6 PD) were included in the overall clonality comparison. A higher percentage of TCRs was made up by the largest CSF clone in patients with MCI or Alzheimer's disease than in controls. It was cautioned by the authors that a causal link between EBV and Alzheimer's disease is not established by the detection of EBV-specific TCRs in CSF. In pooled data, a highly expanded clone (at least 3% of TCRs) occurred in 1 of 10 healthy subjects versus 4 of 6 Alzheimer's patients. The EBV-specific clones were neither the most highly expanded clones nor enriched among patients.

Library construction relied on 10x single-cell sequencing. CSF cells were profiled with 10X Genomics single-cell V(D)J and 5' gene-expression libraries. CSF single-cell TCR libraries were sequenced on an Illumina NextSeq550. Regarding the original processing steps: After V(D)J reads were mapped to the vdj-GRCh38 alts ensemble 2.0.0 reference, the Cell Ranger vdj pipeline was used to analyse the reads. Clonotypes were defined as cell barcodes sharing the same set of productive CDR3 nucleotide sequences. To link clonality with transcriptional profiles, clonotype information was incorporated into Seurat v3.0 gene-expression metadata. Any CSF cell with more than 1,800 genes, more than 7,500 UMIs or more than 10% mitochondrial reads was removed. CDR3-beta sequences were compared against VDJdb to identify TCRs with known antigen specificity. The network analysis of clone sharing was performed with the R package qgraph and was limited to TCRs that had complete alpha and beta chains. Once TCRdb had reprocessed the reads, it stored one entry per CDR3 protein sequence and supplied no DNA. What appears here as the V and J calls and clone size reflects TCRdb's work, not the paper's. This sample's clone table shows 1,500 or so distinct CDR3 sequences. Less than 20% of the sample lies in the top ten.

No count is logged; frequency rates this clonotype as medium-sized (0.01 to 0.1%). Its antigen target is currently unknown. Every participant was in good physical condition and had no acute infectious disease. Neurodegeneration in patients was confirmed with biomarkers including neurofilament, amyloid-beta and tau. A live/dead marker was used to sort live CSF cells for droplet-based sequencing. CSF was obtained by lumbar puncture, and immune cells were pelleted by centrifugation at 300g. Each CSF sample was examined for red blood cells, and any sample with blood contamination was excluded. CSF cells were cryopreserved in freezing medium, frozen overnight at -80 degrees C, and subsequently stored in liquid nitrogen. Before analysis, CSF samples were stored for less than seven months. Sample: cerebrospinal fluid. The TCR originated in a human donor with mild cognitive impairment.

For the CDR3, the sequence is CASSVGGWGNEKLFF. The receptor chain draws on TRBV9 and TRBJ1-4; TCRdb lists TRBD1, though no DNA is available to test this call. From cysteine to phenylalanine, the CDR3 is 15 amino acids long. The DNA is unrecorded. The germline V gene encodes CDR1 SGDLS and CDR2 YYNGEE.